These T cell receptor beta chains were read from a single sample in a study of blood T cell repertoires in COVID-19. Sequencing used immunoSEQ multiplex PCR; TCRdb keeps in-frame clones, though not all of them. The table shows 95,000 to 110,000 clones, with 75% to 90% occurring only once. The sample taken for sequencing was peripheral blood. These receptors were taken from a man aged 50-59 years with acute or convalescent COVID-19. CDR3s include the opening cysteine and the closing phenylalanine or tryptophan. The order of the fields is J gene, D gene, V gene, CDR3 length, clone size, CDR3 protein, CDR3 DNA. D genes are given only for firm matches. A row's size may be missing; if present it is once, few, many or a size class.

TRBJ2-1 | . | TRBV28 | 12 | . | CASTSSYNEQFF | TGTGCCAGCACTTCCTCCTACAATGAGCAGTTCTTC
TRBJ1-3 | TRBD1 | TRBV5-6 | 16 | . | CASSFSWDRARNTIYF | TGTGCCAGCAGCTTTTCTTGGGACAGGGCGAGAAACACCATATATTTT
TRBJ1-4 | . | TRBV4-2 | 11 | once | CASSQDKGVFF | TGTGCCAGCAGCCAAGATAAGGGGGTGTTTTTT
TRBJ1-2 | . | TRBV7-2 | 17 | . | CASSLAGGFSANYGYTF | TGTGCCAGCAGCTTAGCTGGAGGGTTTTCAGCTAACTATGGCTACACCTTC
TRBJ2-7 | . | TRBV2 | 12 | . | CASSSSSYEQYF | TGTGCCAGCAGTTCCTCCTCCTACGAGCAGTACTTC
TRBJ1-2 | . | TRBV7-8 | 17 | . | CASSLDTHEQRRYGYTF | TGTGCCAGCAGCCTCGATACCCACGAACAGAGACGCTATGGCTACACCTTC
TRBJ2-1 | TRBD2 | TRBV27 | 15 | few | CASSLSGIWYNEQFF | TGTGCCAGCAGTTTGAGCGGGATATGGTACAATGAGCAGTTCTTC
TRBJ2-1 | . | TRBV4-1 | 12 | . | CASSQRVHEQFF | TGCGCCAGCAGCCAAAGAGTGCATGAGCAGTTCTTC
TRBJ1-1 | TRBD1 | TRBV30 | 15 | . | CAWRIRDRDTGEAFF | TGTGCCTGGAGGATCCGGGACAGGGATACGGGTGAAGCTTTCTTT
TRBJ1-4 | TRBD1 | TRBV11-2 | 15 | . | CASGPGQGINEKLFF | TGTGCCAGCGGGCCCGGACAGGGGATTAATGAAAAACTGTTTTTT
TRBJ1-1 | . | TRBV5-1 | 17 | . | CASSLVPGLRMSTEAFF | TGCGCCAGCAGCTTAGTTCCGGGACTACGCATGAGCACTGAAGCTTTCTTT
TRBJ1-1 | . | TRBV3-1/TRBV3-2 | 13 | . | CASRPRAATEAFF | TGTGCCAGCAGACCCAGGGCAGCCACTGAAGCTTTCTTT
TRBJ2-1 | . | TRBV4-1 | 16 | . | CASSQVGHWANNEQFF | TGCGCCAGCAGCCAAGTTGGGCATTGGGCTAACAATGAGCAGTTCTTC
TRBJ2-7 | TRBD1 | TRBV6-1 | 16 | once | CASSAKTGGMTYEQYF | TGTGCCAGCAGTGCCAAGACAGGGGGGATGACCTACGAGCAGTACTTC
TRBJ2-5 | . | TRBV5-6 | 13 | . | CASSLDAGETQYF | TGTGCCAGCAGCTTGGACGCCGGGGAGACCCAGTACTTC
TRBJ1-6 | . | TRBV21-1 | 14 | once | CASSKGRTGSPLHF | TGTGCCAGCAGCAAGGGTCGGACAGGCTCGCCCCTCCACTTT
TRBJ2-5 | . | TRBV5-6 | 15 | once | CASSLANRGGETQYF | TGTGCCAGCAGCTTGGCCAATAGGGGTGGGGAGACCCAGTACTTC
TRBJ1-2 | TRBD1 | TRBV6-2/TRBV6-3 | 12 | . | CASSGQAYGYTF | TGTGCCAGCAGTGGACAGGCGTATGGCTACACCTTC